The subject of this entry is one T cell receptor (beta chain). The sample belongs to a study of OX40 agonist ivuxolimab in advanced cancers. The overall study: Every 2 weeks, patients received ivuxolimab intravenously, dosed at 0.01 to 10 mg/kg. The dose-escalation cohort had hepatocellular carcinoma, melanoma, renal cell or head and neck cancer.

CDR3 length equals 15 residues. Germline CDR1 and CDR2: SNHLY and FYNNEI. J was trimmed by 2 bases and V by 6 bases; bases with no gene match: 4. Sequencing was performed with immunoSEQ multiplex PCR; in TCRdb, only in-frame clones are kept and a portion is missing. The sample consists of over 45,000 clones, roughly 77% of them appearing once. V is TRBV2 and J is TRBJ2-1, with 10 positions matching TRBD2. The sample was CD4+ or CD8+ T cells sorted from blood, taken in a trial of the OX40 agonist ivuxolimab. This clonotype was sampled from an adult with an advanced solid tumor such as melanoma, head and neck, liver or kidney cancer. The CDR3 sequence: CASSRTSGAYNEQFF. CDR3 nucleotides: TGTGCCAGCAGCAGGACTAGCGGAGCCTACAATGAGCAGTTCTTC.